The next 8 T cell receptor beta chains were all read from a single sample in a study of CD8+ T cells in alopecia areata (dated by TCRdb to 2017 to 2018). The library was built by means of the immunoSEQ multiplex PCR assay. RNA was extracted from all samples and reverse transcribed into cDNA as template for TCR sequencing. What TCRdb holds here is the immuneACCESS table cut down to in-frame rearrangements. Part of the clones is not present; checked against another copy, under half of the missing clones reflect an unresolved V gene, and the others are unexplained. This sample is represented by about 150,000 clones; less than 65% of them were singletons. Together, the top ten hold 35% to 40% of the sample. The sample comprised CD8+ T cells sorted from blood. The origin of the receptors is a human donor in good health.

This clone occurred once. V is TRBV6-5 and J is TRBJ1-1; D uncertain. Trimming took 7 bases from V and 0 from J, leaving 9 bases between them. In germline, CDR1 is MNHEY, CDR2 SVGAGI. This CDR3 is 13 amino acids long. The CDR3 protein is CASTGPLNTEAFF. The CDR3 nucleotides are TGTGCCAGCACTGGACCGTTGAACACTGAAGCTTTCTTT.

The rearrangement joins TRBV28 to TRBJ2-7, with TRBD2 identical over 8 bases. V lost 7 bases, J lost 5 bases, and 13 bases stayed unmatched. CDR1 and CDR2 from the germline V gene are MDHEN and SYDVKM. There are 15 residues in the CDR3. The CDR3 sequence: CASISASGGAHEQYF. The CDR3 nucleotides read TGTGCCAGCATCTCGGCCTCGGGAGGGGCCCACGAGCAGTACTTC.

The chain couples TRBV25-1 to TRBJ2-5, with TRBD2 matching 7 bases. Germline V gene lookup returns CDR1 MGHDK and CDR2 SYGVNS. The junction had 7 bases not matched to a gene; V was cut back by 7 bases and J by 5 bases. This CDR3 region has 13 residues. The CDR3 sequence: CASTGGLGETQYF. The DNA for the CDR3 is TGTGCCAGCACGGGGGGTTTAGGGGAGACCCAGTACTTC.

This chain uses TRBV10-2 with TRBJ2-7; 8 nucleotides align to TRBD1. Germline V gene sequence: CDR1 WSHSY, CDR2 SAAADI. The trim removed 3 bases at V and 2 bases at J, leaving 3 bases unmatched. The length of the CDR3 is 14 residues. The CDR3 region has the DNA TGCGCCAGCAGTGACAGGGGGCCCACCTACGAGCAGTACTTC. It yields the protein CASSDRGPTYEQYF.

This clone appeared once. A read error may account for a junction end that differs from germline. V gene TRBV5-1 combines with J gene TRBJ2-7; D might be TRBD2 (6 bases). Germline CDR1 SGHRS, CDR2 YFSETQ. CDR3 length: 9 residues. CDR3 region: CASSRGLHF. The CDR3, as DNA: TGCGCCAGCAGCCGGGGACTGCATTTC.

The chain combines TRBV5-1 with TRBJ2-7; 9 bases map to TRBD1. Germline lookup yields CDR1 SGHRS and CDR2 YFSETQ. The CDR3 covers 15 residues. V lost 4 bases to trimming and J lost 4 bases; unmatched junction nucleotides: 9. The CDR3 sequence is CASSLSGGQGYEQYF. The CDR3 DNA reads as TGCGCCAGCAGCCTATCCGGGGGACAGGGTTACGAGCAGTACTTC.

V usage is TRBV29-1 and J usage is TRBJ2-1, with D possibly matching TRBD1 (7 bases). Trimming left V 1 base short and J 2 bases short, with 15 bases between. This CDR3 contains 16 residues. Germline V gene lookup returns CDR1 SQVTM and CDR2 ANQGSEA. CDR3 bases: TGCAGCGTTGAAGGGAGGGGGCCCCCGGCCTACAATGAGCAGTTCTTC. Translation: CSVEGRGPPAYNEQFF.

This chain connects TRBV27 to TRBJ2-1; D is undetermined. There are 13 residues in the CDR3. Trimming shortened V by 1 base and J by 5 bases, and 6 bases separated the two germline ends. From germline, CDR1 is MNHEY and CDR2 SMNVEV (reference sequence). The DNA for the CDR3 is TGTGCCAGCAGTTTATATTGGAACAATGAGCAGTTCTTC. Translated: CASSLYWNNEQFF.